This TCR beta chain was recovered during a study of cytomegalovirus exposure and HLA in healthy donors. The germline V and J ends were trimmed by 3 bases and 11 bases, with 16 bases remaining between them. The germline CDR1 and CDR2 sequences are MGHRA and YSYEKL. The CDR3 runs 13 residues. Researchers ran the PCR with 60 Vbeta and 13 Jbeta primers. The assay was immunoSEQ multiplex PCR, and TCRdb's table has in-frame clones only and misses some. The sample lists about 150,000 clones, 50% to 75% seen once, with 7% to 8.5% in the top ten. This sequence joins TRBV4-1 and TRBJ1-1, with D perhaps TRBD1 (5 bases). This TCR came from an older woman in good health and CMV-seropositive. The sample consisted of PBMCs. The CDR3 DNA follows: TGCGCCAGCAGCCAGGCAGGGAGGAGGGGCGCTTTCTTT. Protein product: CASSQAGRRGAFF.